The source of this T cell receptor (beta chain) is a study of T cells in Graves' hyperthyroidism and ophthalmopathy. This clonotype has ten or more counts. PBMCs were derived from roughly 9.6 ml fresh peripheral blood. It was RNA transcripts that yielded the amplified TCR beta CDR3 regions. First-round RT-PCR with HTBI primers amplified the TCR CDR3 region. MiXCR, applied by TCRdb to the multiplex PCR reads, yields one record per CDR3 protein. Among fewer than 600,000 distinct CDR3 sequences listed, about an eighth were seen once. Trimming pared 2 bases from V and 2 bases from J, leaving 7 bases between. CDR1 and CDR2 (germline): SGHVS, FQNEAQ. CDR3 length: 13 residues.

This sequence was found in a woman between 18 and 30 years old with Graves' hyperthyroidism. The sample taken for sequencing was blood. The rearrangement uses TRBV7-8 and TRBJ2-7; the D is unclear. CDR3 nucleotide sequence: TGTGCCAGCAGCTTACCTCGTACCTACGAGCAGTACTTC. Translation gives CASSLPRTYEQYF. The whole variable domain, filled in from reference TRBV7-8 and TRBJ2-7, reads GAGVSQSPRYKVAKRGQDVALRCDPISGHVSLFWYQQALGQGPEFLTYFQNEAQLDKSGLPSDRFFAERPEGSVSTLKIQRTQQEDSAVYLCASSLPRTYEQYFGPGTRLTVT.